Listed here are 11 T cell receptor beta chains from one sample, sequenced in a study of OX40 agonist ivuxolimab in advanced cancers. The assay was immunoSEQ multiplex PCR, and TCRdb's table has in-frame clones only and misses some. This sample has tens of thousands of clones, with 85% to 90% found just once. The sequenced sample was CD4+ or CD8+ T cells sorted from blood, obtained in a trial of the OX40 agonist ivuxolimab. Receptor source: an adult with an advanced solid tumor such as melanoma, head and neck, liver or kidney cancer.

V gene TRBV27 combines with J gene TRBJ1-2, with 7 bases lining up with TRBD1. Germline V lookup: CDR1 MNHEY, CDR2 SMNVEV (reference sequence). The CDR3 runs 13 residues. V was pared by 5 bases and J by 4 bases, with 4 bases of the junction left unmatched. In nucleotides, the CDR3 is TGTGCCAGCAGTCCGGGACAGAGCTATGGCTACACCTTC. Protein product: CASSPGQSYGYTF.

The CDR3 region is CASRVPGSGLEAFF. The CDR3 DNA is TGTGCCAGCAGGGTCCCAGGGAGCGGGCTAGAAGCTTTCTTT. The chain combines TRBV11-2 with TRBJ1-1; D is perhaps TRBD1 (5 bases). The germline CDR1 and CDR2 sequences are SGHAT and FQNNGV. The CDR3 extends over 14 amino acids. V was trimmed by 6 bases and J by 8 bases, leaving 19 bases between them.

The rearrangement joins TRBV6-1 to TRBJ1-1, with D possibly TRBD1 on 5 matching bases. This CDR3 spans 17 amino acids. V lost 2 bases to trimming and J lost 0 bases, with 16 bases between them. Per germline, CDR1 MNHNS and CDR2 SASEGT. The CDR3, as DNA: TGTGCCAGCAGTGAAAACCCGGCAGGGTACGTGAACACTGAAGCTTTCTTT. This encodes CASSENPAGYVNTEAFF.

The V call is TRBV7-9, the J call TRBJ1-2; 9 bases are a match to TRBD1. CDR3 size: 16 residues. The germline gives CDR1 SEHNR, CDR2 FQNEAQ (reference sequence). Trimming cost V 5 bases and J 7 bases; bases outside gene matches: 14. This CDR3 is CASSPSAGTGFGGYTF. CDR3 sequence (DNA): TGTGCCAGCAGCCCATCAGCCGGGACAGGGTTTGGTGGCTACACCTTC.

V usage is TRBV5-5 and J usage is TRBJ2-3; D is perhaps TRBD2 (5 bases). The CDR3 is made up of 14 amino acids. The V end lost 0 bases, the J end lost 1 base, and 6 bases lay between the germline ends. CDR1 and CDR2 from the germline V gene are SGHKS and YYEKEE (reference sequence). The CDR3 coding sequence is TGTGCCAGCAGCTTGGGGGGAGGCACAGATACGCAGTATTTT. Amino acid sequence: CASSLGGGTDTQYF.

The chain combines TRBV2 with TRBJ1-2; 9 bases match TRBD1. J lost 4 bases, V lost 6 bases, and 15 bases had no gene match. Germline V gene sequence: CDR1 SNHLY, CDR2 FYNNEI. This CDR3 spans 17 amino acids. The CDR3 region has the DNA TGTGCCAGCAGCCCGGCAAATCTGGGGACAGGGATCTATGGCTACACCTTC. Translating gives CASSPANLGTGIYGYTF.

This clone was counted a few times. The V and J genes are TRBV10-2 and TRBJ2-7, with TRBD1 matching 7 bases. The CDR3 loop spans 14 amino acids. V was pared by 3 bases and J by 3 bases, with 5 bases of the junction left unmatched. Germline V lookup: CDR1 WSHSY, CDR2 SAAADI. CDR3 protein: CASSEKGALYEQYF. CDR3 sequence (DNA): TGCGCCAGCAGTGAAAAGGGGGCACTCTACGAGCAGTACTTC.

V is TRBV9 and J is TRBJ1-6; D gene ambiguous. The V and J ends lost 0 bases and 0 bases respectively, with 7 bases between them. The CDR3 length is 16 residues. CDR1 is SGDLS, CDR2 YYNGEE, per germline. In DNA, the CDR3 is TGTGCCAGCAGCGTAGCTGAGAGCTCCTATAATTCACCCCTCCACTTT. As protein: CASSVAESSYNSPLHF.

V is TRBV6-4 and J is TRBJ2-1; D unresolved. This CDR3 spans 14 amino acids. Per germline, CDR1 MRHNA and CDR2 SNTAGT. The germline V and J ends were trimmed by 4 bases and 9 bases, with 16 bases remaining between them. DNA of the CDR3: TGTGCCAGCAGTGTTAGGTTAGGATTGGGTGAGCAGTTCTTC. Protein product: CASSVRLGLGEQFF.

The chain joins TRBV6-5 to TRBJ1-2; D perhaps matches TRBD1 (5 bases). CDR3 length: 13 amino acids. The V gene lost 6 bases and the J gene lost 8 bases, with 16 bases spanning the gap. Germline values: CDR1 MNHEY, CDR2 SVGAGI. The CDR3 DNA follows: TGTGCCAGCAGCGCGGGGGGTGTTGAGGGCTACACCTTC. Encoded protein: CASSAGGVEGYTF.

In this sample, this clone turned up a few times. CDR3 sequence: CASSWTGTGYEQYF. DNA of the CDR3: TGTGCCAGCAGCTGGACAGGGACGGGGTACGAGCAGTACTTC. The rearrangement joins TRBV7-8 to TRBJ2-7; 8 bases are shared with TRBD1. Germline V CDR1 and CDR2: SGHVS, FQNEAQ. The V segment lost 4 bases and the J segment 4 bases; nucleotides outside the gene matches: 6. The CDR3 has 14 residues.